This T cell receptor (beta chain) was sequenced for a study of OX40 agonist ivuxolimab in advanced cancers. Whole-study context: Dose-escalation subjects each had hepatocellular carcinoma, melanoma, renal cell or head and neck cancer. Prior checkpoint blockade (anti-PD-1, anti-PD-L1 or anti-CTLA-4) was permitted; 35% to 50% had it. General study findings and limits: Some nonresponders additionally presented with little normalized T-cell clonal expansion. Expanded clones were, on average, more numerous among CD8+ T cells than CD4+.

TCRdb's copy holds only in-frame clones and misses some; the assay was immunoSEQ multiplex PCR. The data contain tens of thousands of clones, just under 80% of them seen just once; the ten biggest clones take up approximately 5%. Germline trimming cut 4 bases from V and 4 bases from J; bases unmatched to any gene: 7. Per the germline V gene, CDR1 is SGHNT and CDR2 is YYREEE (reference sequence). The length of the CDR3 is 15 residues. Of note for this clone: Its antigen is undetermined.

J is TRBJ1-3 and V is TRBV5-4; 8 positions agree with TRBD1. The TCR sequence derives from an adult with an advanced solid tumor such as melanoma, head and neck, liver or kidney cancer. The material sequenced was CD4+ or CD8+ T cells sorted from blood, taken in a trial of the OX40 agonist ivuxolimab. The CDR3 sequence: CASSLSTGGGNTIYF. CDR3 in DNA: TGTGCCAGCAGCCTCTCAACAGGGGGAGGAAACACCATATATTTT. The whole variable domain, remainder taken from reference TRBV5-4 and TRBJ1-3, is ETGVTQSPTHLIKTRGQQVTLRCSSQSGHNTVSWYQQALGQGPQFIFQYYREEENGRGNFPPRFSGLQFPNYSSELNVNALELDDSALYLCASSLSTGGGNTIYFGEGSWLTVV.